Each of the 17 T cell receptor beta chains below was sequenced from the same sample in a study of shared clonotypes between healthy human individuals. The data were produced by immunoSEQ multiplex PCR, yet TCRdb's version contains in-frame clones alone and is incomplete. The sample comprises 1,400,000 or so clones, approximately 98.5% of which are singletons, and about 0.35% rests with the top ten. Source material: naive CD4+ T cells sorted from blood. Noted subset: CD45RA+ positively selected. The origin of the receptors is a man aged 25-45 years in good health.

The chain joins TRBV13 to TRBJ2-7; D is uncertain. CDR1 and CDR2 from the germline V gene are PRHDT and FYEKMQ (reference sequence). Trimming took 5 bases from V and 6 from J, leaving 29 bases between them. CDR3 length equals 18 residues. This CDR3 is CASSVENRREPPRAEQYF. DNA of the CDR3: TGTGCCAGCAGCGTAGAAAATCGCCGCGAGCCACCCAGAGCCGAGCAGTACTTC. Together with reference TRBV13 and TRBJ2-7, the CDR3 gives the full variable domain: AAGVIQSPRHLIKEKRETATLKCYPIPRHDTVYWYQQGPGQDPQFLISFYEKMQSDKGSIPDRFSAQQFSDYHSELNMSSLELGDSALYFCASSVENRREPPRAEQYFGPGTRLTVT.

The V gene is TRBV25-1, the J gene TRBJ2-1; D possibly corresponds to TRBD1 (5 bases). The CDR3 is 15 residues long. Per the germline V gene, CDR1 is MGHDK and CDR2 is SYGVNS. V was pared by 5 bases and J by 3 bases, with 14 bases between. This CDR3 reads CASSPLGAVYNEQFF. DNA for the CDR3: TGTGCCAGCAGTCCCCTAGGGGCGGTCTACAATGAGCAGTTCTTC. The complete variable domain, with remaining parts taken from reference TRBV25-1 and TRBJ2-1, reads EADIYQTPRYLVIGTGKKITLECSQTMGHDKMYWYQQDPGMELHLIHYSYGVNSTEKGDLSSESTVSRIRTEHFPLTLESARPSHTSQYLCASSPLGAVYNEQFFGPGTRLTVL.

J is TRBJ2-2 and V is TRBV28; 9 positions agree with TRBD2. With V trimmed by 6 bases and J by 1 base, 18 bases remained unmatched. CDR1 and CDR2 (germline): MDHEN, SYDVKM. There are 20 residues in the CDR3. The CDR3 here is CASRPGTSRLAEGNTGELFF. Written as DNA, the CDR3 is TGTGCCAGCAGACCTGGGACTTCCCGACTAGCGGAGGGGAACACCGGGGAGCTGTTTTTT.

Details on this clone: The same CDR3 arises from other DNA sequences in this sample as well. The chain carries TRBV29-1 and TRBJ2-7; D perhaps matches TRBD1 (6 bases). CDR3 length equals 12 residues. CDR1 and CDR2 from the germline V gene are SQVTM and ANQGSEA. V was pared by 3 bases and J by 2 bases, with 8 bases between. The DNA for the CDR3 is TGCAGCGTTGACAGGGGACCCTACGAGCAGTACTTC. Encoded protein: CSVDRGPYEQYF.

J is TRBJ1-5 and V is TRBV5-5, with D unresolved. The CDR3 is made up of 12 amino acids. Germline V gene sequence: CDR1 SGHKS, CDR2 YYEKEE (reference sequence). V lost 0 bases and J lost 6, with 4 bases in between. The DNA of the CDR3 is TGTGCCAGCAGCTTGGGGGTTCAGCCCCAGCATTTT. This encodes CASSLGVQPQHF.

This rearrangement joins TRBV11-3 to TRBJ2-7; D call uncertain. Germline CDR1 and CDR2: SGHNT and YENEEA. Trimming stripped 3 bases from V and 2 bases from J, with 17 bases between. This CDR3 is 16 amino acids long. The chain's CDR3 is CASSFESGRNPYEQYF. CDR3 nucleotides: TGTGCCAGCAGCTTTGAATCTGGCAGGAATCCCTACGAGCAGTACTTC.

The chain joins TRBV5-1 to TRBJ2-1; D possibly corresponds to TRBD1 (6 bases). The germline CDR1 and CDR2 sequences are SGHRS and YFSETQ. V was clipped by 4 bases and J by 0 bases, with 11 bases between them. The length of the CDR3 is 15 residues. Here the CDR3 reads CASSPTGSSYNEQFF. CDR3 nucleotide sequence: TGCGCCAGCAGCCCGACAGGTAGCTCCTACAATGAGCAGTTCTTC.

The genes are TRBV29-1 and TRBJ1-1; D perhaps matches TRBD1 (5 bases). Germline V gives CDR1 SQVTM, CDR2 ANQGSEA. The CDR3 length is 13 residues. Trimming shortened V by 6 bases and J by 4 bases, and 15 bases separated the two germline ends. The CDR3 DNA reads as TGCAGCGTGTCCAGGGTGGAGAGCACTGAAGCTTTCTTT. This codes for CSVSRVESTEAFF.

This rearrangement joins TRBV4-2 to TRBJ2-7, with 9 bases identical to TRBD1. Looked up from germline, CDR1 is LGHNA and CDR2 is YNFKEQ. This CDR3 is 16 amino acids long. V shed 5 bases, J shed 5 bases, and the junction held 13 bases outside the gene matches. The CDR3 DNA is TGTGCCAGCAGCGCGCGCCGGGACAGGGTTCCGGACGAGCAGTACTTC. Its protein product is CASSARRDRVPDEQYF.

The chain recombines TRBV5-1 with TRBJ2-1; D is possibly TRBD1 or TRBD2 (5 bases each). This CDR3 is built from 13 residues. CDR1 is SGHRS and CDR2 is YFSETQ in the germline V gene. V lost 4 bases and J lost 5, with 10 bases in between. The CDR3 region is CASSPLGHNEQFF. CDR3 sequence (DNA): TGCGCCAGCAGCCCACTGGGACACAATGAGCAGTTCTTC. Full variable domain (remainder filled in from reference TRBV5-1 and TRBJ2-1): KAGVTQTPRYLIKTRGQQVTLSCSPISGHRSVSWYQQTPGQGLQFLFEYFSETQRNKGNFPGRFSGRQFSNSRSEMNVSTLELGDSALYLCASSPLGHNEQFFGPGTRLTVL.

Notes on this clone: The same CDR3 can be traced to other DNA sequences in this sample. The chain uses TRBV9 and TRBJ2-5; D tentatively reads TRBD1 or TRBD2 (5 bases each). Germline V gene data show CDR1 as SGDLS and CDR2 as YYNGEE. This CDR3 comprises 14 residues. Trimming took off 0 bases at V and 1 base at J, with 7 bases between the two ends. CDR3 region: CASSVGGSQETQYF. The CDR3 coding sequence is TGTGCCAGCAGCGTAGGGGGGAGCCAAGAGACCCAGTACTTC. The entire variable domain, with the rest obtained from reference TRBV9 and TRBJ2-5, is as follows: DSGVTQTPKHLITATGQRVTLRCSPRSGDLSVYWYQQSLDQGLQFLIQYYNGEERAKGNILERFSAQQFPDLHSELNLSSLELGDSALYFCASSVGGSQETQYFGPGTRLLVL.

The chain is built from TRBV5-8 and TRBJ1-5; D remains ambiguous. This CDR3 spans 12 amino acids. Deletions cut 1 base from V and 7 bases from J, with 6 bases between. Germline V lookup: CDR1 SGHTS, CDR2 YDEGEE. CDR3 in DNA: TGTGCCAGCAGCTTGATATCGCAGCCCCAGCATTTT. This codes for CASSLISQPQHF. The full variable domain, rest sourced from reference TRBV5-8 and TRBJ1-5, is EAGVTQSPTHLIKTRGQQATLRCSPISGHTSVYWYQQALGLGLQFLLWYDEGEERNRGNFPPRFSGRQFPNYSSELNVNALELEDSALYLCASSLISQPQHFGDGTRLSIL.

The CDR3, as DNA: TGTGCCAGCAGCCAAAGGACAGGGGGGTCAGATACGCAGTATTTT. Translated, it gives CASSQRTGGSDTQYF. The chain employs TRBV14 and TRBJ2-3; the match to TRBD1 covers 10 bases. This CDR3 has 15 residues. The V gene's germline CDR1 is SGHDN and CDR2 FVKESK. V was pared by 2 bases and J by 4 bases, with 3 bases of the junction left unmatched.

This clone was counted once. The chain joins TRBV7-9 to TRBJ2-3; 8 bases are a match to TRBD1. The ends lost 2 bases at V and 6 bases at J; junction bases unmatched: 13. Germline V gives CDR1 SEHNR, CDR2 FQNEAQ (reference sequence). The CDR3 is 17 amino acids. CDR3 DNA: TGTGCCAGCAGCTTAAGAAACAGGGGGTTAATTTCGGATACGCAGTATTTT. Its protein product is CASSLRNRGLISDTQYF. The whole variable domain, remainder taken from reference TRBV7-9 and TRBJ2-3, is DTGVSQNPRHKITKRGQNVTFRCDPISEHNRLYWYRQTLGQGPEFLTYFQNEAQLEKSRLLSDRFSAERPKGSFSTLEIQRTEQGDSAMYLCASSLRNRGLISDTQYFGPGTRLTVL.

The gene calls are TRBV18 and TRBJ2-7; TRBD1 agrees at 10 bases. This CDR3 is built from 16 residues. V was clipped by 0 bases and J by 6 bases; unmatched bases: 8. Germline V CDR1 and CDR2: KGHSH, LQKENI. The CDR3 DNA reads as TGTGCCAGCTCACCACCAGGGACAGGGGTTCATGGCGAGCAGTACTTC. Its translation: CASSPPGTGVHGEQYF.

Regarding this clone: This sample also contains other DNA sequences that code for the same CDR3. V and J are TRBV5-1 and TRBJ2-5; the D is unclear. Germline V gene sequence: CDR1 SGHRS, CDR2 YFSETQ. The CDR3 is 13 amino acids. Trimming removed 1 base at V and 2 bases at J, with 6 bases between. As DNA, the CDR3 is TGCGCCAGCAGCTTGCTATTGCAAGAGACCCAGTACTTC. Translation gives CASSLLLQETQYF.

This sequence joins TRBV15 and TRBJ1-2; D unclear. V lost 2 bases, J lost 3 bases, and 4 bases lay in between. The germline V gene encodes CDR1 LNHNV and CDR2 YYDKDF (reference sequence). This CDR3 has 12 amino acids. DNA of the CDR3: TGTGCCACCAGCAGACCGGACTATGGCTACACCTTC. Residues: CATSRPDYGYTF.